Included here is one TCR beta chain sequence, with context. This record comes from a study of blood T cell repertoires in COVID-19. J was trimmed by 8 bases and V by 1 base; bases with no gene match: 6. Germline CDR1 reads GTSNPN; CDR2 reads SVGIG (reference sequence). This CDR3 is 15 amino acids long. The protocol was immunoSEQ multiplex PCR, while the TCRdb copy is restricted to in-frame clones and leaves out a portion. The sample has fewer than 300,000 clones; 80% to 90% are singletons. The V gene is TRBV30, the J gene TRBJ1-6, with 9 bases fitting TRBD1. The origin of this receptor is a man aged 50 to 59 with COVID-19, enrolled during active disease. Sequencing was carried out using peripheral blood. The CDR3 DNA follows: TGTGCCTGGAGTGCGCGCCGGGACAGGGATTCACCCCTCCACTTT. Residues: CAWSARRDRDSPLHF. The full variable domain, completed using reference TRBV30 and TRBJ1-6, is SQTIHQWPATLVQPVGSPLSLECTVEGTSNPNLYWYRQAAGRGLQLLFYSVGIGQISSEVPQNLSASRPQDRQFILSSKKLLLSDSGFYLCAWSARRDRDSPLHFGNGTRLTVT.